Only one count was recorded for the clone carrying this TCR beta chain. Its antigen is unidentified. Sequence at one end of the junction differs from germline and may be a read error. These data are taken from a study of cytomegalovirus exposure and HLA in healthy donors. Broader study findings: Accounts indicate the classifier identified cytomegalovirus status with strong specificity and sensitivity.

PCR primers comprised 60 Vbeta and 13 Jbeta primers. Libraries were prepared by immunoSEQ multiplex PCR; TCRdb keeps only in-frame clonotypes and omits some of them. The top ten hold 1.5% to 2% of the sample, which has 150,000 to 200,000 clones, roughly 73% seen once. The CDR3 length is 15 residues. Per the germline V gene, CDR1 is SEHNR and CDR2 is FQNEAQ (reference sequence). This chain links TRBV7-9 with TRBJ2-7, with 9 bases matching TRBD1. The sample consisted of PBMCs. The receptor was derived from a woman in her twenties or thirties in good health and CMV-seronegative. The DNA of the CDR3 is TGTTCCAGCTCGGACGACAGGGGGAGCTCCTACGAGCAGTACTTC. Translation gives CSSSDDRGSSYEQYF.